The 15 T cell receptor beta chains below were found in one sample sequenced in a study of regulatory T cells in long-lasting Graves disease. Library construction for TCR beta used iRepertoire HTBI primers and Arm-PCR of CDR3 regions. Via MiXCR, TCRdb re-called the multiplex PCR reads, giving one row per CDR3 protein. The data contain 400,000 to 600,000 distinct CDR3 sequences, about 22% of them singletons. Time point defined: persistent/refractory GD, antithyroid drugs over 5 years with positive TRAb. The TCR library was prepared using RNA isolated from PBMCs. This specimen was peripheral blood mononuclear cells (PBMCs), taken when the disease was refractory, from a patient treated with antithyroid drugs. The receptors were gathered from a female donor with Graves disease.

This clonotype was observed a few times. The chain uses TRBV6-2 or TRBV6-3 and TRBJ2-7; 7 nucleotides align to TRBD1. The V gene's germline CDR1 is MNHEY and CDR2 SVGEGT. The J segment lost 2 bases and the V segment lost 0 bases, leaving 7 bases of the junction unmatched. The CDR3 length is 16 residues. The CDR3 spells CASSYSYPGQTYEQYF. CDR3 nucleotides: TGTGCCAGCAGTTACTCGTATCCGGGACAGACCTACGAGCAGTACTTC.

The gene calls are TRBV5-1 and TRBJ2-7, with D possibly being TRBD1 (5 bases). CDR1 is SGHRS, CDR2 YFSETQ, per germline. The CDR3 spans 15 residues. Trimming removed 4 bases from V and 8 bases from J, with 22 bases in between. CDR3 protein: CASSPEAGLGRQQYF. The CDR3 region has the DNA TGCGCCAGCAGCCCCGAGGCCGGATTGGGGCGCCAGCAGTACTTC.

This clonotype is a singleton in its sample. The rearrangement links TRBV7-9 to TRBJ2-1, with 7 positions matching TRBD1. The germline V gene has CDR1 SEHNR and CDR2 FQNEAQ (reference sequence). With V trimmed by 2 bases and J by 6 bases, 7 bases remained unmatched. The CDR3 length is 15 residues. The CDR3 DNA sequence: TGTGCCAGCAGCTTACAGGGGGTGGAAGGCAATGAGCAGTTCTTC. The encoded protein is CASSLQGVEGNEQFF.

In the case of this clonotype: A much larger clone differs from this one at a single base, so this may be a read error. V is TRBV28 and J is TRBJ1-5, with D possibly being TRBD1 (5 bases). This CDR3 is built from 15 residues. V was shortened by 5 bases and J by 6 bases, with 17 bases between the two germline ends. Germline CDR1 and CDR2: MDHEN and SYDVKM. The CDR3 sequence is CASSLTGGSSQPQHF. Here the CDR3 DNA reads TGTGCCAGCAGTCTAACAGGAGGGTCAAGTCAGCCCCAGCATTTT.

This clonotype was recorded many times. The CDR3 loop is CASSLSGVTNYGYTF. The CDR3 DNA sequence: TGTGCCAGCAGCTTATCAGGGGTTACTAACTATGGCTACACCTTC. The chain employs TRBV7-8 and TRBJ1-2; D perhaps matches TRBD1 (6 bases). V gave up 2 bases and J gave up 0 bases, with 10 bases separating them. The CDR3 is 15 residues long. Germline lookup yields CDR1 SGHVS and CDR2 FQNEAQ.

This clonotype was counted many times. V gene TRBV6-1 combines with J gene TRBJ1-1; D call uncertain. The V gene's germline CDR1 is MNHNS and CDR2 SASEGT. Trimming left V 6 bases short and J 1 base short, with 24 bases between. This CDR3 has 18 amino acids. In DNA, the CDR3 is TGTGCCAGCAGGATCCCAACCGACCGGCAGGAGAAGAACACTGAAGCTTTCTTT. Translated: CASRIPTDRQEKNTEAFF.

This clonotype has a handful of counts. In DNA, the CDR3 is TGTGCCAGCACCTCTGGGACATCTGAAGCTTTCTTT. Encoded protein: CASTSGTSEAFF. The rearrangement links TRBV3-1 to TRBJ1-1, with a weak D call TRBD1 (6 bases). The CDR3 extends over 12 amino acids. CDR1 and CDR2 from the germline V gene are LGHDT and YNNKEL (reference sequence). Trimming cost V 7 bases and J 6 bases, with 12 bases left between them.

This clonotype was recorded at least ten times. The chain has TRBV20-1 and TRBJ1-1, with D unclear. The V gene's germline CDR1 is DFQATT and CDR2 SNEGSKA (reference sequence). Trimming removed 3 bases at V and 4 bases at J, with 15 bases between. This CDR3 is 14 amino acids long. The CDR3 loop reads CSARLGNPGTEAFF. The CDR3 DNA is TGCAGTGCTAGGCTAGGTAATCCGGGCACTGAAGCTTTCTTT.

This clonotype was picked up a small number of times. The chain employs TRBV28 and TRBJ1-6; maybe TRBD1 (5 bases). The CDR3 sequence is 14 residues long. Trimming removed 3 bases at V and 9 bases at J, with 12 bases between. Germline CDR1 MDHEN, CDR2 SYDVKM. The CDR3 spells CASSFEGVGSPLHF. The CDR3 nucleotides are TGTGCCAGCAGTTTCGAAGGGGTTGGTTCACCCCTCCACTTT.

This clonotype was seen ten or more times. This sequence joins TRBV2 and TRBJ1-2; a possible D gene is TRBD1 (5 bases). Per the germline V gene, CDR1 is SNHLY and CDR2 is FYNNEI. CDR3 size: 13 residues. V lost 6 bases and J lost 4, with 12 bases in between. The CDR3 reads CASSLQGLYGYTF. CDR3 nucleotides: TGTGCCAGCAGCCTCCAGGGACTCTATGGCTACACCTTC.

This clonotype has a count of ten or more. The V and J genes are TRBV11-2 and TRBJ2-2, with unresolved D. V shed 0 bases and J shed 1 base, with 6 bases lying between them. The CDR3 covers 15 residues. CDR1 and CDR2 from the germline V gene are SGHAT and FQNNGV. The CDR3 loop reads CASSLERMNTGELFF. The CDR3 DNA reads TGTGCCAGCAGCTTAGAGCGGATGAACACCGGGGAGCTGTTTTTT.

V usage is TRBV12-3 or TRBV12-4 and J usage is TRBJ1-2; 7 bases are a match to TRBD1. CDR3 length: 20 amino acids. With V trimmed by 3 bases and J by 8 bases, 27 bases remained unmatched. The CDR3 coding sequence is TGTGCCAGCAGTTTGTATCTTTCTGGGGACAGCCCAGGAATAAGCGGAGGCTACACCTTC. It translates to CASSLYLSGDSPGISGGYTF.

This clonotype occurred many times. This chain links TRBV12-3 or TRBV12-4 with TRBJ1-1; D is unclear. The CDR3 totals 16 residues. Trimming removed 6 bases at V and 7 bases at J, with 24 bases between. The CDR3: CASSTLKGAFTFEAFF. In DNA form, the CDR3 reads TGTGCCAGCAGCACCCTTAAGGGTGCCTTTACATTTGAAGCTTTCTTT.

This clonotype was observed a few times. The chain links TRBV28 to TRBJ2-1, with unresolved D. Trimming pared 6 bases from V and 6 bases from J, leaving 9 bases between. The germline gives CDR1 MDHEN, CDR2 SYDVKM. The CDR3 runs to 12 residues. CDR3 bases: TGTGCCAGCAGGAGAGGCCGCAATGAGCAGTTCTTC. This codes for CASRRGRNEQFF. The entire variable domain, with the rest obtained from reference TRBV28 and TRBJ2-1, is as follows: DVKVTQSSRYLVKRTGEKVFLECVQDMDHENMFWYRQDPGLGLRLIYFSYDVKMKEKGDIPEGYSVSREKKERFSLILESASTNQTSMYLCASRRGRNEQFFGPGTRLTVL.

This clonotype appeared many times. This sequence joins TRBV11-2 and TRBJ1-1, with unresolved D. This CDR3 is built from 15 residues. V was shortened by 4 bases and J by 1 base, with 13 bases between the two germline ends. In germline, CDR1 is SGHAT, CDR2 FQNNGV. CDR3 nucleotide sequence: TGTGCCAGCAGCTATACAAGTGCCCAGAACACTGAAGCTTTCTTT. It translates to CASSYTSAQNTEAFF.